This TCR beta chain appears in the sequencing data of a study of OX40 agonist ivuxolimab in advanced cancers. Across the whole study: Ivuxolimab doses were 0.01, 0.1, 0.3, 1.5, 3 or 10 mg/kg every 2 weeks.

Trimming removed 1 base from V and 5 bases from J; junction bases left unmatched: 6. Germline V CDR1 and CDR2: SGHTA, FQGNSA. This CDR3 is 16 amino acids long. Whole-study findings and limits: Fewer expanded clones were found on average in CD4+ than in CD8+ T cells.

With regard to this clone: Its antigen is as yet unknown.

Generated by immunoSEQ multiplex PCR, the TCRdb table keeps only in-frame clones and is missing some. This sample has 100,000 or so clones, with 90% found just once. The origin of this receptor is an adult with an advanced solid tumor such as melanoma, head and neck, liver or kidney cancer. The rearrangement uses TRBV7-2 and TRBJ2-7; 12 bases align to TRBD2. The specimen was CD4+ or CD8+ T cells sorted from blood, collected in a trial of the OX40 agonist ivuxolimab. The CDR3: CASSLVLAGGSHEQYF. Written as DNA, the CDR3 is TGTGCCAGCAGCTTAGTCCTAGCGGGAGGGTCTCACGAGCAGTACTTC.